This entry lists 16 T cell receptor beta chains sequenced from one sample in a study of blood T cell repertoires in COVID-19. Produced via immunoSEQ multiplex PCR; TCRdb's table is partial and in-frame only. This table has over 350,000 clones, around 89% appearing once. The sample comprised PBMCs or T cells enriched from blood (not recorded which). These receptors were collected from a woman between 25 and 40 years old with acute COVID-19.

The J gene is TRBJ2-3, the V gene TRBV5-8, with a possible D match to TRBD1 (5 bases). CDR3 length equals 16 residues. Trimming removed 4 bases from V and 5 bases from J, with 20 bases in between. From germline, CDR1 is SGHTS and CDR2 YDEGEE. CDR3 amino acids: CASSTRQFQARDTQYF. The DNA of the CDR3 is TGTGCCAGCAGCACCCGACAGTTTCAAGCAAGAGATACGCAGTATTTT.

V and J are TRBV7-9 and TRBJ2-2, with 9 bases matching TRBD1. CDR1 is SEHNR and CDR2 is FQNEAQ in the germline V gene (reference sequence). This CDR3 spans 15 amino acids. The V segment lost 8 bases and the J segment 7 bases; nucleotides outside the gene matches: 11. For the CDR3, the DNA is TGTGCCAGCTCAAAACAGGGGGCTTCGATCGGGGAGCTGTTTTTT. It yields the protein CASSKQGASIGELFF.

The rearrangement joins TRBV7-9 to TRBJ2-7; 8 bases match TRBD1. The CDR3 covers 13 residues. Germline V gene lookup returns CDR1 SEHNR and CDR2 FQNEAQ (reference sequence). Unmatched junction bases numbered 7, after V lost 6 bases and J lost 6 bases. The CDR3 DNA follows: TGTGCCAGCAGTTCTACACAGGGGGGCGAGCAGTACTTC. It encodes CASSSTQGGEQYF.

The chain joins TRBV5-8 to TRBJ2-7; D unresolved. The CDR3 length is 12 residues. Germline-derived CDR1 and CDR2 are SGHTS and YDEGEE. Trimming left V 3 bases short and J 0 bases short, with 4 bases between. CDR3 loop: CASSSYSYEQYF. In DNA, the CDR3 is TGTGCCAGCAGCTCCTACTCCTACGAGCAGTACTTC. Full variable domain (rest looked up from reference TRBV5-8 and TRBJ2-7): EAGVTQSPTHLIKTRGQQATLRCSPISGHTSVYWYQQALGLGLQFLLWYDEGEERNRGNFPPRFSGRQFPNYSSELNVNALELEDSALYLCASSSYSYEQYFGPGTRLTVT.

The rearrangement uses TRBV5-4 and TRBJ2-1; TRBD2 agrees at 10 bases. The V gene end was trimmed by 5 bases and the J gene end by 6 bases; junction bases not matched to a gene: 8. The CDR3 contains 15 residues. Germline V lookup: CDR1 SGHNT, CDR2 YYREEE (reference sequence). CDR3 sequence: CASSLAGVRGNEQFF. CDR3 sequence (DNA): TGTGCCAGCAGTCTAGCGGGGGTAAGGGGCAATGAGCAGTTCTTC.

CDR3 nucleotide sequence: TGTGCCTGGAAAGACAGGGGGATCGGCAATGAGCAGTTCTTC. Translating it yields CAWKDRGIGNEQFF. The chain is built from TRBV30 and TRBJ2-1; 9 nucleotides align to TRBD1. This CDR3 is built from 14 residues. V shed 4 bases and J 6 bases; nucleotides not matched to a gene: 7. Germline-derived CDR1 and CDR2 are GTSNPN and SVGIG (reference sequence).

V is TRBV4-1 and J is TRBJ1-3; no definite D call. The V gene lost 3 bases and the J gene lost 0 bases, with 9 bases spanning the gap. CDR1 is MGHRA, CDR2 YSYEKL, per germline. The CDR3 covers 15 residues. The CDR3 DNA is TGCGCCAGCAGCCAGGTGGCCCCCTCTGGAAACACCATATATTTT. Protein product: CASSQVAPSGNTIYF.

This clone was recorded a few times. This sequence joins TRBV3-1 (or the pseudogene TRBV3-2) and TRBJ1-1; TRBD1 is a possible D gene (5 bases). V was trimmed by 5 bases and J by 0 bases, leaving 16 bases between them. Germline CDR1 LGHDT, CDR2 YNNKEL (reference sequence). This CDR3 region has 16 residues. The CDR3 spells CASSKAGGNMNTEAFF. Written as DNA, the CDR3 is TGTGCCAGCAGCAAAGCGGGGGGAAACATGAACACTGAAGCTTTCTTT.

The chain is built from TRBV11-2 and TRBJ1-5, with D possibly matching TRBD1 (5 bases). The CDR3 is made up of 13 amino acids. The V gene lost 5 bases and the J gene lost 5 bases, with 10 bases spanning the gap. Germline V gives CDR1 SGHAT, CDR2 FQNNGV. DNA of the CDR3: TGTGCCAGCAGCCCGGACATTGATCAGCCCCAGCATTTT. The encoded protein is CASSPDIDQPQHF.

The table lists this clone with a few counts. The CDR3 is CATSRDRGNSPLHF. In DNA form, the CDR3 reads TGTGCCACCAGCAGAGATCGGGGTAATTCACCCCTCCACTTT. V is TRBV15 and J is TRBJ1-6; D unclear. Trimming pared 0 bases from V and 6 bases from J, leaving 6 bases between. This CDR3 comprises 14 residues. Germline loops: CDR1 LNHNV, CDR2 YYDKDF (reference sequence).

The chain has TRBV6-5 and TRBJ1-2; D is possibly TRBD1 (6 bases). The V end lost 2 bases, the J end lost 5 bases, and 12 bases lay between the germline ends. CDR1 and CDR2 (germline): MNHEY, SVGAGI. The CDR3 runs 14 residues. CDR3 loop: CASSYARGEYGYTF. The DNA of the CDR3 is TGTGCCAGCAGTTACGCCAGGGGCGAATATGGCTACACCTTC.

The chain combines TRBV13 with TRBJ1-3; 7 nucleotides agree with TRBD1. This CDR3 contains 16 residues. The germline V gene encodes CDR1 PRHDT and CDR2 FYEKMQ (reference sequence). V was pared by 2 bases and J by 0 bases, with 4 bases of the junction left unmatched. In DNA, the CDR3 is TGTGCCAGCAGCTTAAAAGGACAGGACTCTGGAAACACCATATATTTT. This gives the protein CASSLKGQDSGNTIYF.

This chain links TRBV12-3 or TRBV12-4 with TRBJ2-1, with TRBD2 matching over 7 bases. J lost 9 bases, V lost 4 bases, and 6 bases had no gene match. This CDR3 has 13 residues. DNA for the CDR3: TGTGCCAGCAGTTCATCGCCGGGGGGTGAGCAGTTCTTC. Amino acids: CASSSSPGGEQFF.

The gene calls are TRBV6-5 and TRBJ2-2; D not certain. CDR1 and CDR2 from the germline V gene are MNHEY and SVGAGI. Between the trimmed V and J ends, which lost 5 bases and 6 bases, there was a span of 10 bases. The CDR3 length is 13 residues. Written as DNA, the CDR3 is TGTGCCAGCAGTCAGATCATCCCCGGGGAGCTGTTTTTT. Protein sequence: CASSQIIPGELFF.

This chain uses TRBV19 with TRBJ1-2; TRBD1 matches 7 bases. The CDR3 extends over 15 amino acids. Per germline, CDR1 LNHDA and CDR2 SQIVND (reference sequence). Trimming removed 5 bases from V and 2 bases from J; junction bases left unmatched: 8. CDR3 nucleotide sequence: TGTGCCAGTAGTCGCCTTACGGACAGGAACTATGGCTACACCTTC. Its translation is CASSRLTDRNYGYTF.

The CDR3 DNA follows: TGTGCCAGTGGCCCGGGTGGATTCTCTAACTATGGCTACACCTTC. Protein product: CASGPGGFSNYGYTF. This rearrangement joins TRBV19 to TRBJ1-2; D is undetermined. Trimming shortened V by 8 bases and J by 0 bases, and 16 bases separated the two germline ends. Germline V gene sequence: CDR1 LNHDA, CDR2 SQIVND (reference sequence). The CDR3 loop spans 15 amino acids. The variable domain in full, completed from reference TRBV19 and TRBJ1-2, reads DGGITQSPKYLFRKEGQNVTLSCEQNLNHDAMYWYRQDPGQGLRLIYYSQIVNDFQKGDIAEGYSVSREKKESFPLTVTSAQKNPTAFYLCASGPGGFSNYGYTFGSGTRLTVV.